This T cell receptor beta chain was identified in a study of siplizumab effects on memory and regulatory T cells. General study points: Siplizumab significantly decreased alloreactive sequences from unstimulated CD4+ memory cells. Tregs that proliferated in siplizumab cultures did not have their suppressive function confirmed. Mappable alloreactive CD4+ clones came from Treg cells roughly 65% of the time on average with siplizumab, against roughly 27% in controls. Just a small share of alloreactive clones was traced back to unstimulated subsets.

Clones were sequenced by immunoSEQ multiplex PCR, and TCRdb holds only the in-frame ones, with some missing. The sample includes about 100,000 clones, about 95% of them seen just once. For this clone: Its antigen is undetermined.

Germline V gives CDR1 SNHLY, CDR2 FYNNEI. V was clipped by 7 bases and J by 2 bases, with 12 bases between them. The length of the CDR3 is 13 residues. This sequence was found in a human donor in good health. The material sequenced was non-Treg CD4+ T cells sorted from blood. The rearrangement uses TRBV2 and TRBJ2-7, with D tentatively TRBD1 or TRBD2 (5 bases each). The CDR3 loop is CASTRDLTYEQYF. CDR3 in DNA: TGTGCCAGCACACGGGACCTGACCTACGAGCAGTACTTC.